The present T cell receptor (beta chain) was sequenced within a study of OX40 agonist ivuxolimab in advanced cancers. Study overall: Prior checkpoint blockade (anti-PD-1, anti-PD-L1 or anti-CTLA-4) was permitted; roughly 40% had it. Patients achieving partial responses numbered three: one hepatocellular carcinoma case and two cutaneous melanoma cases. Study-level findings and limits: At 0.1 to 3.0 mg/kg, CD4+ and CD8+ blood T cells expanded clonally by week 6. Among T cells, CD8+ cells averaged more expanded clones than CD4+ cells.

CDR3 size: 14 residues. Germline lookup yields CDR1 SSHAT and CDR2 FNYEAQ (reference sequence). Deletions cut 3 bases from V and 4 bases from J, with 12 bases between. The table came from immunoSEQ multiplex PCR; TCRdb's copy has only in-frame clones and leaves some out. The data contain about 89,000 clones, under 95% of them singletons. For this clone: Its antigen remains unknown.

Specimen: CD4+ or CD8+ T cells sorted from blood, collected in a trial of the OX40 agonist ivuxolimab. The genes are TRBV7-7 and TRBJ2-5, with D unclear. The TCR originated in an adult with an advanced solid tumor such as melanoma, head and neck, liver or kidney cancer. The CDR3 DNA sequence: TGTGCCAGCAGCTTTAACGTCGTTGGAGAGACCCAGTACTTC. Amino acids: CASSFNVVGETQYF.